Following are 24 T cell receptor beta chains from one sample sequenced in a study of T cell repertoires in cytomegalovirus infection. Each CDR3 protein gets one entry after TCRdb re-called the reads with MiXCR. The data contain roughly 800,000 distinct CDR3 sequences, 25% to 30% of them seen just once; the ten biggest clones take up over 10%. No antigen has been identified for these receptors. Here the sequenced sample was cultured CD8+ T cells from PBMCs, taken from culture after CMV antigen stimulation. Every receptor here comes from a human donor in good health (CMV status not recorded). Some clones in this sample may be carry-over from other donors' samples.

CDR3 loop: CASSGSRWSEKLFF. The CDR3 nucleotides are TGTGCCAGCAGCGGATCCCGGTGGAGTGAAAAACTGTTTTTT. This rearrangement joins TRBV9 to TRBJ1-4; D remains ambiguous. The CDR3 length is 14 residues. The V end was cut by 3 bases, the J end by 7 bases, with 13 bases between. The germline gives CDR1 SGDLS, CDR2 YYNGEE.

The gene calls are TRBV7-3 and TRBJ2-3; weak D call: TRBD1 (6 bases). Germline V CDR1 and CDR2: SGHTA, FQGTGA. V lost 2 bases and J 8 bases, leaving 14 bases between the germline ends. The CDR3 is 14 amino acids. CDR3 sequence reads: CASSLGMGAGTQYF. CDR3 nucleotides: TGTGCCAGCAGCTTAGGAATGGGGGCCGGTACGCAGTATTTT.

This CDR3 reads CASSNRGSYNEQFF. The CDR3 nucleotides are TGCGCCAGCAGTAACAGGGGCTCCTACAATGAGCAGTTCTTC. The rearrangement joins TRBV4-1 to TRBJ2-1; 7 positions match TRBD1. From germline, CDR1 is MGHRA and CDR2 YSYEKL. The CDR3 runs to 14 residues. J gave up 0 bases and V 6 bases, and 2 bases lay outside the gene matches.

This chain uses TRBV6-1 with TRBJ2-4; 11 positions agree with TRBD1. This CDR3 region has 15 residues. Losses at the gene ends were 3 bases for V and 9 bases for J; bases not matched to a gene: 7. The germline CDR1 and CDR2 sequences are MNHNS and SASEGT. The CDR3 nucleotides are TGTGCCAGCAGTGAGAGGACAGGGGGCACGGGCATTCAGTACTTC. This sequence encodes CASSERTGGTGIQYF.

The chain uses TRBV12-3 or TRBV12-4 and TRBJ2-5; TRBD2 matches 16 bases. This CDR3 is built from 16 residues. The J segment lost 5 bases and the V segment lost 5 bases, leaving 5 bases of the junction unmatched. The CDR3 bases are TGTGCCAGCAGTCTTGGGACTAGCGGGGGGGCTGAGACCCAGTACTTC. Translating gives CASSLGTSGGAETQYF.

This chain uses TRBV5-1 with TRBJ1-1; D remains ambiguous. Trimming left V 2 bases short and J 0 bases short, with 17 bases between. This CDR3 region has 17 residues. Germline V gives CDR1 SGHRS, CDR2 YFSETQ. The CDR3 sequence is CASSFAHSTSMNTEAFF. The CDR3 DNA reads as TGCGCCAGCAGCTTTGCTCACAGTACTTCCATGAACACTGAAGCTTTCTTT.

CDR3 coding DNA: TGTGCCAGCAGCTTAGAACTCTCTGGTAACTATGGCTACACCTTC. Translating gives CASSLELSGNYGYTF. The chain is built from TRBV7-2 and TRBJ1-2; D not certain. In germline, CDR1 is SGHTA, CDR2 FQGNSA. With 1 base removed from V and 1 base from J, the gap between germline ends came to 10 bases. The CDR3 loop spans 15 amino acids.

This clonotype occurred many times. V usage is TRBV6-6 and J usage is TRBJ2-1, with D tentatively TRBD1 or TRBD2 (5 bases each). The germline gives CDR1 MNHNY, CDR2 SVGAGI (reference sequence). V dropped 7 bases and J dropped 6 bases, with 13 bases sitting between them. The length of the CDR3 is 13 residues. The CDR3 DNA reads TGTGCCAGCACCTCCGGGGCGGTCAATGAGCAGTTCTTC. Residues: CASTSGAVNEQFF.

This clonotype was observed at least ten times. V usage is TRBV11-2 and J usage is TRBJ2-2; D is possibly TRBD1 (6 bases). Trimming left V 6 bases short and J 1 base short, with 21 bases between. CDR3 length equals 18 residues. Germline CDR1 is SGHAT and CDR2 is FQNNGV. CDR3 residues: CASSSKLQGRENTGELFF. CDR3 bases: TGTGCCAGCAGTTCAAAACTACAGGGTCGTGAGAACACCGGGGAGCTGTTTTTT.

V usage is TRBV4-1 and J usage is TRBJ1-2, with D uncertain. V gave up 0 bases and J gave up 4 bases, with 9 bases separating them. The CDR3 totals 14 residues. Germline CDR1 MGHRA, CDR2 YSYEKL. CDR3 protein: CASSQESGTYGYTF. The CDR3 DNA reads TGCGCCAGCAGCCAAGAGTCAGGAACCTATGGCTACACCTTC.

The rearrangement joins TRBV7-6 to TRBJ2-7; 8 bases are a match to TRBD2. Germline loops: CDR1 SGHVS, CDR2 FNYEAQ. The CDR3 is 13 amino acids. V gave up 8 bases and J gave up 0 bases; unmatched junction bases: 3. This chain's CDR3 is CASGGGSSYEQYF. The CDR3 bases are TGTGCCAGCGGCGGGGGGTCCTCCTACGAGCAGTACTTC.

This chain uses TRBV6-6 with TRBJ1-1, with no clear D. This CDR3 comprises 11 residues. The germline CDR1 and CDR2 sequences are MNHNY and SVGAGI (reference sequence). V was shortened by 0 bases and J by 10 bases, with 6 bases between the two germline ends. The CDR3 sequence: CASSYSDVAFF. The DNA for the CDR3 is TGTGCCAGCAGTTACTCGGACGTAGCTTTCTTT.

This clonotype came up a few times. The chain joins TRBV7-3 to TRBJ2-3, with D possibly being TRBD2 (7 bases). This CDR3 region has 15 residues. Germline-derived CDR1 and CDR2 are SGHTA and FQGTGA. Deletions cut 1 base from V and 5 bases from J, with 13 bases between. CDR3 residues: CASSLMGGPGDTQYF. In DNA form, the CDR3 reads TGTGCCAGCAGCTTAATGGGGGGGCCAGGAGATACGCAGTATTTT.

This clonotype was seen only a few times. The chain employs TRBV27 and TRBJ1-5; 7 bases map to TRBD1. The J segment lost 1 base and the V segment lost 5 bases, leaving 5 bases of the junction unmatched. Germline assignment: CDR1 MNHEY and CDR2 SMNVEV (reference sequence). The CDR3 runs to 15 residues. CDR3 coding DNA: TGTGCCAGCAGTCCAGGGACAGTAAGCAATCAGCCCCAGCATTTT. This sequence encodes CASSPGTVSNQPQHF.

The chain links TRBV11-1 to TRBJ2-7; weak D call: TRBD2 (5 bases). Per the germline V gene, CDR1 is SGHAT and CDR2 is FQDESV (reference sequence). The CDR3 totals 13 residues. Trimming pared 3 bases from V and 6 bases from J, leaving 12 bases between. The CDR3 DNA follows: TGTGCCAGCAGCTTCAACGGTGGAGGCGAGCAGTACGTC. Translated, it gives CASSFNGGGEQYV.

This clonotype occurred a few times. This chain uses TRBV27 with TRBJ1-1, with TRBD1 as a possible D gene (5 bases). The V gene's germline CDR1 is MNHEY and CDR2 SMNVEV (reference sequence). The V and J ends lost 7 bases and 3 bases respectively, with 12 bases between them. This CDR3 has 13 residues. The CDR3 nucleotides read TGTGCCAGCAAAAACAGGCCCCACACTGAAGCTTTCTTT. This gives the protein CASKNRPHTEAFF.

The chain couples TRBV20-1 to TRBJ2-2, with D uncertain. The CDR3 is made up of 19 amino acids. CDR1 and CDR2 (germline): DFQATT, SNEGSKA (reference sequence). V lost 3 bases, J lost 3 bases, and 26 bases lay in between. The CDR3 protein is CSASPHSGPPVWDTGELFF. The CDR3 DNA sequence: TGCAGTGCTAGCCCCCATTCGGGCCCCCCCGTCTGGGACACCGGGGAGCTGTTTTTT.

This clonotype occurred a few times. Here the CDR3 reads CASSPGSWRGNQGTRNEQFF. The CDR3 DNA reads as TGTGCCAGTAGTCCCGGGAGTTGGCGGGGGAACCAGGGGACGAGGAATGAGCAGTTCTTC. The genes are TRBV19 and TRBJ2-1; a possible D gene is TRBD2 (7 bases). This CDR3 has 20 residues. Germline V gives CDR1 LNHDA, CDR2 SQIVND (reference sequence). The V end was cut by 5 bases, the J end by 7 bases, with 33 bases between.

J is TRBJ1-5 and V is TRBV7-4, with TRBD1 identical over 8 bases. CDR3 size: 19 residues. The J segment lost 11 bases and the V segment lost 1 base, leaving 22 bases of the junction unmatched. The germline gives CDR1 SGHVT, CDR2 SQSDAQ. CDR3 nucleotides: TGTGCCAGCAGCTTAGTAGGGGGGACAGGTAGAACACAGGCCACAGCCCAGCATTTT. Translating gives CASSLVGGTGRTQATAQHF.

The rearrangement joins TRBV7-9 to TRBJ1-4; 7 nucleotides agree with TRBD1. V gave up 3 bases and J gave up 6 bases; unmatched junction bases: 10. The CDR3 covers 16 residues. CDR1 is SEHNR and CDR2 is FQNEAQ in the germline V gene (reference sequence). The CDR3 loop reads CASSFPSGTVDEKLFF. The CDR3 bases are TGTGCCAGCAGCTTTCCTTCCGGGACAGTCGATGAAAAACTGTTTTTT.

V usage is TRBV2 and J usage is TRBJ2-7, with a possible D match to TRBD1 (6 bases). There are 15 residues in the CDR3. Germline lookup yields CDR1 SNHLY and CDR2 FYNNEI. With 1 base removed from V and 1 base from J, the gap between germline ends came to 11 bases. In DNA, the CDR3 is TGTGCCAGCAGTGAAGTTCCAAGGGGGTCCTACGAGCAGTACGTC. Protein sequence: CASSEVPRGSYEQYV.

The chain employs TRBV18 and TRBJ1-1; D is uncertain. V shed 3 bases and J shed 4 bases, with 15 bases lying between them. There are 15 residues in the CDR3. CDR1 KGHSH and CDR2 LQKENI come from the germline V gene. DNA of the CDR3: TGTGCCAGCTCACCCAGCCCAGCGGGCGGCACTGAAGCTTTCTTT. This codes for CASSPSPAGGTEAFF.

This rearrangement joins TRBV6-2 or TRBV6-3 to TRBJ2-2, with D possibly being TRBD1 (5 bases). Trimming stripped 6 bases from V and 6 bases from J, with 17 bases between. The CDR3 loop spans 15 amino acids. Germline CDR1 reads MNHEY; CDR2 reads SVGEGT. This CDR3 is CASRDRRWRAGELFF. CDR3 DNA sequence: TGTGCCAGCAGAGACAGAAGGTGGCGCGCCGGGGAGCTGTTTTTT.

This rearrangement joins TRBV27 to TRBJ2-1, with 7 positions matching TRBD1. V was clipped by 8 bases and J by 6 bases; unmatched bases: 4. Germline CDR1 MNHEY, CDR2 SMNVEV (reference sequence). The CDR3 covers 12 residues. The CDR3 loop reads CASWGQLNEQFF. CDR3 coding DNA: TGTGCCAGCTGGGGACAGCTCAATGAGCAGTTCTTC.